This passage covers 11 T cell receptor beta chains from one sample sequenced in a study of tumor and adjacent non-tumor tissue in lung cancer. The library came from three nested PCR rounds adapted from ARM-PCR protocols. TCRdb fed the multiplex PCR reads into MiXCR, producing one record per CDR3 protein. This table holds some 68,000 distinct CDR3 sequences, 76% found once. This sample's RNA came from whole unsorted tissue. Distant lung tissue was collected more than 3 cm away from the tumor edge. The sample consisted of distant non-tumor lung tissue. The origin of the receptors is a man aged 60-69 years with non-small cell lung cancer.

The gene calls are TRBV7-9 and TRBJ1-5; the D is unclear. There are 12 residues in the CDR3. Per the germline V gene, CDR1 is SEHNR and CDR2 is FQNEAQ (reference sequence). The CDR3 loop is CPSSFSDQPQHF. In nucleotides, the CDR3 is TGTCCTAGCAGCTTTTCGGATCAGCCCCAGCATTTT.

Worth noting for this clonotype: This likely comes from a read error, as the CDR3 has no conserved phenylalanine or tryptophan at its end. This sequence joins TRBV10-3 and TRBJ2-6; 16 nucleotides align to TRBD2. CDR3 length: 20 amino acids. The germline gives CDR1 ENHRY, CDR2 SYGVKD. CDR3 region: CVISEHGTSGRDSGANILTL. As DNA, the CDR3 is TGTGTCATCAGTGAACATGGGACTAGCGGGAGGGACTCTGGGGCCAACATCCTGACTTTG.

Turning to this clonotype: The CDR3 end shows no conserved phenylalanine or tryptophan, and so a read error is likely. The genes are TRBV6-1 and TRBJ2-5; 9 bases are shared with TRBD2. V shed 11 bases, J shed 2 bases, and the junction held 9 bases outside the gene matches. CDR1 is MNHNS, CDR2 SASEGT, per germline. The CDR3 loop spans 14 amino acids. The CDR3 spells CAVSGRPAQETQYT. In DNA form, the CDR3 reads TGTGCCGTTAGCGGGAGACCGGCACAAGAGACCCAGTACACC.

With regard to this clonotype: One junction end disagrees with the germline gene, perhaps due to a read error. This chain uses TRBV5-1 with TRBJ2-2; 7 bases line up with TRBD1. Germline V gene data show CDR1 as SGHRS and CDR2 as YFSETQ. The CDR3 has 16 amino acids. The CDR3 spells CASSLLGQMNTGELLF. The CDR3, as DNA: TGCGCCAGTAGCTTGCTGGGACAGATGAACACCGGGGAGCTGCTTTTT.

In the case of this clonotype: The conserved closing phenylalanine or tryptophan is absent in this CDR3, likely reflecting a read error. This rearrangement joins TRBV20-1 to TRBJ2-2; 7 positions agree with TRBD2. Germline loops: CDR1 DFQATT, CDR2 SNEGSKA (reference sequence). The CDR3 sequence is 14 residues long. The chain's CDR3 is CSARVGGNTGELFL. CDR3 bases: TGCAGTGCTAGAGTGGGGGGGAACACAGGGGAGCTGTTTTTA.

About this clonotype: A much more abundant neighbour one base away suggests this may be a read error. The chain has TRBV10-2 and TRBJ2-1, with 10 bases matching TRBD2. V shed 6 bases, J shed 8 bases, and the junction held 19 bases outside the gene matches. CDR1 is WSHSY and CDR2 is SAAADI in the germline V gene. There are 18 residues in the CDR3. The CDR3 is CASSAQELAGELRDEQFF. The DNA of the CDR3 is TGCGCCAGCAGCGCCCAGGAGCTAGCGGGAGAGCTTAGGGATGAGCAGTTCTTC.

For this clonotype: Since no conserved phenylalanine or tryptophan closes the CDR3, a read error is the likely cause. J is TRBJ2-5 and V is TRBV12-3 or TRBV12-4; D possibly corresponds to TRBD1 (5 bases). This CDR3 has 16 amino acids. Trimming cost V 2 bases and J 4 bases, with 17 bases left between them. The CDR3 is CASSLTGRAKGETQYL. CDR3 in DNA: TGTGCCAGCAGTTTAACGGGCAGGGCGAAGGGAGAGACCCAGTACCTC.

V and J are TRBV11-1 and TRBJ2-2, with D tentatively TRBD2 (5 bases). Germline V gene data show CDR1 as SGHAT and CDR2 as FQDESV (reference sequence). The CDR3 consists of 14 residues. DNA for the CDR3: TGTGTTAGGAGCTATACTAGTGACACCGGGGAGCTGTTTTTT. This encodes CVRSYTSDTGELFF.

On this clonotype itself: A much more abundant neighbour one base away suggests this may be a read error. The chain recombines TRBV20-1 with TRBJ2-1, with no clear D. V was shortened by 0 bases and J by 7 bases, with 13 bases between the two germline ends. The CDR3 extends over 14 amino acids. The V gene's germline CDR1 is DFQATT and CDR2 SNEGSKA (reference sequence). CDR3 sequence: CSARDVAEMNEQFF. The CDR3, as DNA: TGCAGTGCTAGAGATGTGGCAGAGATGAATGAGCAGTTCTTC.

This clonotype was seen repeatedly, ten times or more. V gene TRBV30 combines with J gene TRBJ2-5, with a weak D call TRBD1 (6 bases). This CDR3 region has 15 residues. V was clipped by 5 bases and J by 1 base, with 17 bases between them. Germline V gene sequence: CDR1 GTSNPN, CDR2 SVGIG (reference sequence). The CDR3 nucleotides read TGTGCCTGGGGATTGACAGGTGGGACCCAAGAGACCCAGTACTTC. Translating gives CAWGLTGGTQETQYF.

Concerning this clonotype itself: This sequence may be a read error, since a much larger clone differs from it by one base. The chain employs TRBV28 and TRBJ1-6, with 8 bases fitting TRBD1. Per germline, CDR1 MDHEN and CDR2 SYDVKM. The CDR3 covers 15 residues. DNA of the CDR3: TGTGCCACCGGGACAGGTCCTCCCTATAATTCACCCCTCTACTTT. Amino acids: CATGTGPPYNSPLYF.